This TCR beta chain is drawn from a study of CD8 T cells in Susac syndrome. Study-wide results and caveats: The study's TCR sequencing and HLA analysis drew on a certain number of individuals. That number was acknowledged as relatively small.

With regard to this clonotype: Its specificity is not known.

The authors sequenced TCR beta from blood CD8+ and CD4+ T cells. The CD8+ and CD4+ T cells were negatively isolated, with the TEMRA cells enriched by FACS. Germline-derived CDR1 and CDR2 are DFQATT and SNEGSKA (reference sequence). The CDR3 consists of 13 residues. V lost 1 base, J lost 6 bases, and 7 bases lay in between. An input of roughly 0.5 to 1 ug of RNA was subjected to reverse transcription using random hexamers. The CDR3 of TCR beta was amplified by immunoSEQ multiplex PCR across 54 Vbeta and 13 Jbeta. A single record per CDR3 protein comes from TCRdb applying MiXCR to the immunoSEQ multiplex PCR reads. The sample yields about 180,000 distinct CDR3 sequences, approximately 96% seen once.

The TCR sequence derives from a human donor with multiple sclerosis. The sequenced sample was CD4+ T cells from PBMCs. The chain recombines TRBV20-1 with TRBJ1-6; TRBD1 is a possible D gene (5 bases). In DNA form, the CDR3 reads TGCAGTGCTAGAGGGAGGGGTAATTCACCCCTCCACTTT. Translation: CSARGRGNSPLHF.